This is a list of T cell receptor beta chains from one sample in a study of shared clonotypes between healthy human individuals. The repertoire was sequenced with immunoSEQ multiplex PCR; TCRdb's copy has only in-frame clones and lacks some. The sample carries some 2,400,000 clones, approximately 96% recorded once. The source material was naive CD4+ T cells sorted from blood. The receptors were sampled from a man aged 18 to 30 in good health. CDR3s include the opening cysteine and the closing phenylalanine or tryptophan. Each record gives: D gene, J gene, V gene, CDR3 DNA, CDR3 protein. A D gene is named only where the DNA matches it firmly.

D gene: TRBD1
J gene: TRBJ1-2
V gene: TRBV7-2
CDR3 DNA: TGTGCCAGCAGCCTCGGGACAGGGGATGGCTACACCTTC
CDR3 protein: CASSLGTGDGYTF

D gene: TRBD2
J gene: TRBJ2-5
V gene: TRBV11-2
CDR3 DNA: TGTGCCAGCAGTTTGAGCGGGGGTAAAGAGACCCAGTACTTC
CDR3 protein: CASSLSGGKETQYF

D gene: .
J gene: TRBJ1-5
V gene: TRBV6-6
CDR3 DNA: TGTGCCAGCAGTTCCAGGCAGGCAAGCAATCAGCCCCAGCATTTT
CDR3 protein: CASSSRQASNQPQHF

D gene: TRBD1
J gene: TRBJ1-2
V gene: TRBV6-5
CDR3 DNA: TGTGCCAGCACGACAGGGAACTATGGCTACACCTTC
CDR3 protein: CASTTGNYGYTF

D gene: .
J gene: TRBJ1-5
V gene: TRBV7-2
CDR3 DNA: TGTGCCAGCAGCCCCACCCTATTGGGGTGGGGTAATCAGCCCCAGCATTTT
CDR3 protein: CASSPTLLGWGNQPQHF

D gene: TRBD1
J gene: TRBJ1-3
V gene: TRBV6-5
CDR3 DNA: TGTGCCAGCAGTCGACAGGGTTCATCTGGAAACACCATATATTTT
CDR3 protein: CASSRQGSSGNTIYF

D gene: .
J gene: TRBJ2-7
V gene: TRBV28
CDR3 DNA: TGTGCCAGCAGCCCAGGGGGGGTCCTTCCCTACGAGCAGTACTTC
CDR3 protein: CASSPGGVLPYEQYF

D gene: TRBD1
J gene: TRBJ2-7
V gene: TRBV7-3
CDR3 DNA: TGTGCCAGCAGCTTAGGACAGGCAGAAGAGCAGTACTTC
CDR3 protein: CASSLGQAEEQYF

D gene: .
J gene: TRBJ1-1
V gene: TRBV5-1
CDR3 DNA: TGCGCCAGCAGCTTGGCCGCCTCCCCAACAGGAACTGAAGCTTTCTTT
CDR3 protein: CASSLAASPTGTEAFF

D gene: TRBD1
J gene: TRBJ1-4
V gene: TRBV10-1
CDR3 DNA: TGCGCCAGCAGTGAGTCGAGACAGGGGTATGAAAAACTGTTTTTT
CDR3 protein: CASSESRQGYEKLFF

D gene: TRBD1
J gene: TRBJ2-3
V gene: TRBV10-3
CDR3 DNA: TGTGCCAGCGCCTCAAAGGTTGGACAGGGGCCCACAGATACGCAGTATTTT
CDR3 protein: CASASKVGQGPTDTQYF

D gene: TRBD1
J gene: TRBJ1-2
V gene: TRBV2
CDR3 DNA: TGTGCCAGCAGGGGACAGGGCGTCCTCTATGGCTACACCTTC
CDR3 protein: CASRGQGVLYGYTF

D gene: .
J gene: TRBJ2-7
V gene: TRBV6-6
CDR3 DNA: TGTGCCAGCAGTTACTCGAAAAGTTATCCAACCGAGCAGTACTTC
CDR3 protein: CASSYSKSYPTEQYF

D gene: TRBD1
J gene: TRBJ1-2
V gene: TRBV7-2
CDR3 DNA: TGTGCCAGCAGCGCGACAGGGGGCGACTATGGCTACACCTTC
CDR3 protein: CASSATGGDYGYTF